These 19 T cell receptor beta chains were all obtained from the same sample, sequenced in a study of blood T cell repertoires in COVID-19. Using immunoSEQ multiplex PCR, the repertoire was profiled, and TCRdb retains in-frame clones only, with some absent. Of roughly 110,000 clones listed, 84% were seen once; the top ten hold 14% to 15%. Sequenced input: peripheral blood. The receptors derive from a woman aged 55-75 years with acute or convalescent COVID-19.

The rearrangement uses TRBV27 and TRBJ1-1; D perhaps matches TRBD1 (5 bases). CDR1 and CDR2 from the germline V gene are MNHEY and SMNVEV (reference sequence). There are 13 residues in the CDR3. Deletions cut 3 bases from V and 3 bases from J, with 8 bases between. The CDR3 is CASSFWGDTEAFF. The CDR3, as DNA: TGTGCCAGCAGTTTCTGGGGGGACACTGAAGCTTTCTTT.

CDR3 nucleotides: TGTGCCAGCTCACCCCGGGGACTAGCCCACGAGCAGTACTTC. Protein product: CASSPRGLAHEQYF. The chain is built from TRBV18 and TRBJ2-7, with 9 bases that match TRBD2. This CDR3 comprises 14 residues. Germline V gene data show CDR1 as KGHSH and CDR2 as LQKENI. V was clipped by 3 bases and J by 5 bases; unmatched bases: 5.

This clone has only one observation. The CDR3 nucleotides read TGTGCCAGCAGCCAAGTTGGACAGGGCTCCTACGAGCAGTACTTC. This encodes CASSQVGQGSYEQYF. The chain links TRBV3-1 (or the pseudogene TRBV3-2) to TRBJ2-7; 8 bases are a match to TRBD1. The CDR3 is 15 amino acids. The V gene end was trimmed by 1 base and the J gene end by 0 bases; junction bases not matched to a gene: 2. Germline V lookup: CDR1 LGHDT, CDR2 YNNKEL (reference sequence).

The V call is TRBV28, the J call TRBJ1-4; unclear D gene. This CDR3 comprises 14 residues. CDR1 and CDR2 from the germline V gene are MDHEN and SYDVKM. Trimming shortened V by 2 bases and J by 8 bases, and 12 bases separated the two germline ends. CDR3 in DNA: TGTGCCAGCAGTTTAAGGTGGTCGGAGGAAAAACTGTTTTTT. Its translation: CASSLRWSEEKLFF. Complete variable domain (other parts from reference TRBV28 and TRBJ1-4): DVKVTQSSRYLVKRTGEKVFLECVQDMDHENMFWYRQDPGLGLRLIYFSYDVKMKEKGDIPEGYSVSREKKERFSLILESASTNQTSMYLCASSLRWSEEKLFFGSGTQLSVL.

The chain joins TRBV19 to TRBJ2-2; unclear D gene. V lost 5 bases, J lost 8 bases, and 9 bases lay in between. This CDR3 region has 12 residues. Germline V lookup: CDR1 LNHDA, CDR2 SQIVND (reference sequence). The CDR3 DNA sequence: TGTGCCAGTAGTCCCCCGGGTGGGGAGCTGTTTTTT. Amino acid sequence: CASSPPGGELFF.

The rearrangement links TRBV15 to TRBJ2-3; TRBD2 matches at 7 bases. The V and J ends lost 1 base and 1 base, in that order; junction bases with no gene match: 2. Germline lookup yields CDR1 LNHNV and CDR2 YYDKDF (reference sequence). The CDR3 runs 15 residues. The CDR3 sequence: CATSRGSGGTDTQYF. CDR3 DNA sequence: TGTGCCACCAGCAGAGGAAGCGGGGGCACAGATACGCAGTATTTT.

The V gene is TRBV7-6, the J gene TRBJ1-1; D uncertain. The CDR3 covers 15 residues. With 6 bases removed from V and 1 base from J, the gap between germline ends came to 15 bases. Germline V gene lookup returns CDR1 SGHVS and CDR2 FNYEAQ. CDR3 coding DNA: TGTGCCAGCAGGTCCAATAGTTTCGGGAACACTGAAGCTTTCTTT. Protein product: CASRSNSFGNTEAFF.

This chain uses TRBV7-2 with TRBJ1-3; D is uncertain. Trimming removed 0 bases at V and 4 bases at J, with 13 bases between. The length of the CDR3 is 16 residues. Germline lookup yields CDR1 SGHTA and CDR2 FQGNSA. CDR3 nucleotide sequence: TGTGCCAGCAGCTTAGCCTCGGTGGTGTACGGAAACACCATATATTTT. Translation gives CASSLASVVYGNTIYF.

The chain is built from TRBV3-1 (or the pseudogene TRBV3-2) and TRBJ2-7, with D perhaps matching TRBD1 (5 bases). Between the trimmed V and J ends, which lost 5 bases and 0 bases, there was a span of 14 bases. The CDR3 consists of 15 residues. Germline CDR1 reads LGHDT; CDR2 reads YNNKEL (reference sequence). The CDR3 reads CASSLTAPSSYEQYF. DNA of the CDR3: TGTGCCAGCAGCTTGACAGCCCCGAGCTCCTACGAGCAGTACTTC.

The chain has TRBV2 and TRBJ2-7, with 9 nucleotides matching TRBD2. This CDR3 region has 14 residues. Germline CDR1 is SNHLY and CDR2 is FYNNEI. The V segment lost 7 bases and the J segment 2 bases; nucleotides outside the gene matches: 6. The CDR3 protein is CASTRAGGPYEQYF. In nucleotides, the CDR3 is TGTGCCAGCACCCGAGCGGGAGGACCCTACGAGCAGTACTTC.

This sequence joins TRBV5-6 and TRBJ1-1; tentative D call: TRBD1 (6 bases). Trimming left V 1 base short and J 0 bases short, with 10 bases between. In germline, CDR1 is SGHDT, CDR2 YYEEEE. CDR3 length equals 15 residues. The DNA for the CDR3 is TGTGCCAGCAGCTTGAGAGGGACAATGAACACTGAAGCTTTCTTT. It is translated as CASSLRGTMNTEAFF. Together with reference TRBV5-6 and TRBJ1-1, the CDR3 gives the full variable domain: DAGVTQSPTHLIKTRGQQVTLRCSPKSGHDTVSWYQQALGQGPQFIFQYYEEEERQRGNFPDRFSGHQFPNYSSELNVNALLLGDSALYLCASSLRGTMNTEAFFGQGTRLTVV.

This clone has more than one count but fewer than ten. The chain uses TRBV4-2 and TRBJ2-7, with a tentative D call TRBD1 (6 bases). The CDR3 covers 15 residues. Germline CDR1 and CDR2: LGHNA and YNFKEQ. V was trimmed by 1 base and J by 5 bases, leaving 15 bases between them. The CDR3 bases are TGTGCCAGCAGCCAAGCCCCGGGACAAAGAGACGAGCAGTACTTC. The encoded protein is CASSQAPGQRDEQYF.

This sequence joins TRBV7-8 and TRBJ2-1; 10 bases match TRBD2. Unmatched junction bases numbered 13, after V lost 7 bases and J lost 4 bases. There are 17 residues in the CDR3. From germline, CDR1 is SGHVS and CDR2 FQNEAQ. The CDR3 spells CASNLAGGAGGYNEQFF. DNA for the CDR3: TGTGCCAGCAACCTAGCGGGTGGAGCGGGAGGGTACAATGAGCAGTTCTTC.

The chain has TRBV9 and TRBJ2-7, with 9 bases fitting TRBD1. The CDR3 spans 15 residues. Germline V gives CDR1 SGDLS, CDR2 YYNGEE. The V segment lost 4 bases and the J segment 1 base; nucleotides outside the gene matches: 6. Here the CDR3 DNA reads TGTGCCAGCAGCCCGGGACAGGGATTTTCCTACGAGCAGTACTTC. The encoded protein is CASSPGQGFSYEQYF.

The chain uses TRBV5-1 and TRBJ2-3; D is undetermined. CDR3 length equals 13 residues. Deletions cut 4 bases from V and 2 bases from J, with 8 bases between. Germline CDR1 reads SGHRS; CDR2 reads YFSETQ. CDR3: CASSPINTDTQYF. The CDR3, as DNA: TGCGCCAGCAGCCCTATAAACACAGATACGCAGTATTTT. Based on the CDR3 plus reference TRBV5-1 and TRBJ2-3, the full variable domain is KAGVTQTPRYLIKTRGQQVTLSCSPISGHRSVSWYQQTPGQGLQFLFEYFSETQRNKGNFPGRFSGRQFSNSRSEMNVSTLELGDSALYLCASSPINTDTQYFGPGTRLTVL.

CDR3 in amino acids: CASSVVEEQFF. CDR3 sequence (DNA): TGTGCCAGCAGTGTTGTGGAGGAGCAGTTCTTC. J is TRBJ2-1 and V is TRBV12-3 or TRBV12-4; D is uncertain. This CDR3 is built from 11 residues. V was trimmed by 5 bases and J by 10 bases, leaving 9 bases between them.

This clone showed up many times. The chain carries TRBV4-1 and TRBJ1-5, with 8 bases matching TRBD1. With 4 bases clipped from V and 4 bases from J, the junction kept 6 bases outside the gene matches. In germline, CDR1 is MGHRA, CDR2 YSYEKL. This CDR3 region has 15 residues. The CDR3 DNA sequence: TGCGCCAGCAGCCCAACAGGGGGGGTGAATCAGCCCCAGCATTTT. Translation: CASSPTGGVNQPQHF.

V usage is TRBV7-3 and J usage is TRBJ1-2, with TRBD1 matching over 9 bases. CDR3 length: 14 residues. V lost 3 bases and J lost 2; bases outside the gene matches: 1. From germline, CDR1 is SGHTA and CDR2 FQGTGA. The chain's CDR3 is CASSLDRGNYGYTF. CDR3 nucleotide sequence: TGTGCCAGCAGCTTGGACAGGGGAAACTATGGCTACACCTTC.

The chain employs TRBV10-3 and TRBJ2-7; TRBD2 matches 7 bases. V was clipped by 7 bases and J by 5 bases; unmatched bases: 8. The CDR3 covers 13 residues. Germline assignment: CDR1 ENHRY and CDR2 SYGVKD. The CDR3 DNA reads as TGTGCCATCACCGAGGGAGGGCGCGACGAGCAGTACTTC. It translates to CAITEGGRDEQYF.